Listed here are 10 T cell receptor beta chains from one sample, sequenced in a study of control samples from healthy donors and cancer patients. Generated by immunoSEQ multiplex PCR, the TCRdb table keeps only in-frame clones and is missing some. The data contain some 140,000 clones, over 85% of them seen just once; the ten biggest clones take up about 10%. Sequencing was done on a sample of blood. These receptor sequences come from a man aged 25 to 40 in good health.

CDR3 nucleotide sequence: TGTGCCACCTCGAGCAATCCGGGACAGGGGAACACTGAAGCTTTCTTT. Protein: CATSSNPGQGNTEAFF. The chain recombines TRBV19 with TRBJ1-1, with TRBD1 matching over 9 bases. Germline loops: CDR1 LNHDA, CDR2 SQIVND (reference sequence). Trimming at V came to 10 bases and at J to 1 base, leaving 13 bases not matched to a gene. CDR3 length: 16 residues.

CDR3 region: CASSILASGRNEQFF. CDR3 coding DNA: TGTGCCAGTAGTATTTTAGCTAGCGGGAGGAATGAGCAGTTCTTC. V and J are TRBV19 and TRBJ2-1; 11 bases line up with TRBD2. V lost 3 bases and J lost 7; bases outside the gene matches: 5. This CDR3 is 15 amino acids long. CDR1 LNHDA and CDR2 SQIVND come from the germline V gene (reference sequence). The full variable domain, with the rest looked up from reference TRBV19 and TRBJ2-1, is DGGITQSPKYLFRKEGQNVTLSCEQNLNHDAMYWYRQDPGQGLRLIYYSQIVNDFQKGDIAEGYSVSREKKESFPLTVTSAQKNPTAFYLCASSILASGRNEQFFGPGTRLTVL.

The CDR3 region is CASSINWGSNYGYTF. The CDR3 DNA reads as TGCGCCAGCAGCATCAACTGGGGGAGTAACTATGGCTACACCTTC. The chain joins TRBV4-3 to TRBJ1-2; D might be TRBD1 (5 bases). Germline CDR1 and CDR2: LGHNA and YSLEER. CDR3 size: 15 residues. With 5 bases removed from V and 1 base from J, the gap between germline ends came to 14 bases.

The chain recombines TRBV14 with TRBJ1-5; D unresolved. V was shortened by 0 bases and J by 8 bases, with 17 bases between the two germline ends. Germline V gives CDR1 SGHDN, CDR2 FVKESK. The CDR3 runs to 16 residues. Here the CDR3 DNA reads TGTGCCAGCAGCCAAGATGAACAGCTCACCGGCAAGCCCCAGCATTTT. Translated, it gives CASSQDEQLTGKPQHF. Variable domain in full (rest from reference TRBV14 and TRBJ1-5): EAGVTQFPSHSVIEKGQTVTLRCDPISGHDNLYWYRRVMGKEIKFLLHFVKESKQDESGMPNNRFLAERTGGTYSTLKVQPAELEDSGVYFCASSQDEQLTGKPQHFGDGTRLSIL.

V gene TRBV28 combines with J gene TRBJ2-1; 9 positions match TRBD2. Trimming at V came to 8 bases and at J to 8 bases, leaving 22 bases not matched to a gene. The CDR3 totals 18 residues. Germline lookup yields CDR1 MDHEN and CDR2 SYDVKM. In DNA form, the CDR3 reads TGTGCCAGCGCCCTCGCTAGCGGGATTGTCCTTTTTGGCGATGAGCAGTTCTTC. Amino acid sequence: CASALASGIVLFGDEQFF. Variable domain in full (rest from reference TRBV28 and TRBJ2-1): DVKVTQSSRYLVKRTGEKVFLECVQDMDHENMFWYRQDPGLGLRLIYFSYDVKMKEKGDIPEGYSVSREKKERFSLILESASTNQTSMYLCASALASGIVLFGDEQFFGPGTRLTVL.

V is TRBV29-1 and J is TRBJ1-2; D call uncertain. Trimming stripped 6 bases from V and 3 bases from J, with 8 bases between. Per germline, CDR1 SQVTM and CDR2 ANQGSEA. CDR3 length: 11 residues. Here the CDR3 DNA reads TGCAGCGTGGACGGAGACTATGGCTACACCTTC. Protein sequence: CSVDGDYGYTF.

The V and J genes are TRBV11-2 and TRBJ2-3, with 8 bases that match TRBD1. Germline lookup yields CDR1 SGHAT and CDR2 FQNNGV. With V trimmed by 5 bases and J by 1 base, 11 bases remained unmatched. The CDR3 sequence is 17 residues long. CDR3 in DNA: TGTGCCAGCAGCCCCGGACAGGGAGGCTGGGGCACAGATACGCAGTATTTT. This gives the protein CASSPGQGGWGTDTQYF.

The chain carries TRBV28 and TRBJ2-7, with 12 bases fitting TRBD1. The CDR3 sequence is 16 residues long. Per germline, CDR1 MDHEN and CDR2 SYDVKM. Trimming removed 0 bases from V and 6 bases from J; junction bases left unmatched: 6. The CDR3: CASSLWLGQGAVEQYF. The CDR3 bases are TGTGCCAGCAGTTTATGGCTGGGACAGGGGGCTGTCGAGCAGTACTTC.

This chain links TRBV14 with TRBJ2-1, with D perhaps matching TRBD1 (6 bases). The V and J ends lost 4 bases and 4 bases respectively, with 14 bases between them. Germline lookup yields CDR1 SGHDN and CDR2 FVKESK. The CDR3 covers 15 residues. For the CDR3, the DNA is TGTGCCAGCAGCCCCCCTGGGGGCTTATACAATGAGCAGTTCTTC. Amino acids: CASSPPGGLYNEQFF.

The genes are TRBV6-5 and TRBJ2-1, with 8 bases identical to TRBD2. V gave up 7 bases and J gave up 0 bases; unmatched junction bases: 5. CDR3 length: 15 residues. The V gene's germline CDR1 is MNHEY and CDR2 SVGAGI. The CDR3, as DNA: TGTGCCAGCAAAACTCTAGCGGGCTCCTACAATGAGCAGTTCTTC. Translating gives CASKTLAGSYNEQFF.